This TCR beta chain was found in a study of shared clonotypes between healthy human individuals (dated by TCRdb to about 2020). In the study overall: A few men and a couple of women, aged 18 to 49 years, made up the cohort. Per donor, leukapheresis produced somewhere between about 0.94 and 10 billion PBMCs. Different laboratories and diverse techniques were used to prepare libraries and sequence TCR repertoires, to increase sequencing depth and limit assay-specific biases. To estimate repertoire size and how much clonotype sharing occurs between individuals, the study deeply sequenced the blood TCR repertoires of five or six healthy adults. For each donor, CD4 naive and CD4 memory were each given three plates, CD8 naive was given two plates, and CD8 memory was given one plate. The paper's findings and limits, for the study overall: Naive subsets generally had larger estimated clonotype richness than memory subsets did. Approximately 5% of naive CD4, 3.5% of naive CD8, around 2.3% of memory CD4, and 0.35% to 0.5% of memory CD8 clonotypes were shared across a few donors. Pairwise subsampling indicated that sequencing depth was expected to affect the degree of clonotype sharing among donors. Rarefaction of sorted-subset datasets indicated incomplete sequencing despite the large sequencing depth. The genetic and exposure-history diversity represented was limited by the small number of donors. Sampling was limited to blood, and TCR repertoires in tissue likely differ from TCR repertoires in blood. Clonotypes shared by all four sorted-subset donors showed higher generation probabilities than non-shared clonotypes.

The donors were healthy, HIV-negative adults who had no recently reported acute infections or vaccinations. All donors were Caucasian adults living in Nashville, Tennessee, USA. Magnetic negative selection was used to enrich CD4+ T cells, after which naive cells were positively selected on CD45RA and the negative fraction became the memory subset. Blood was collected by leukapheresis, and PBMCs were isolated by Ficoll-Histopaque density gradient centrifugation and then cryopreserved in liquid nitrogen vapor phase. Analytical flow cytometry was used to check the purity and quantity of each magnetically sorted T cell population. Each sorted fraction had its genomic DNA isolated and then quantified by UV absorbance on a Nanodrop 2000c. Using the deep immunoSEQ assay, multiplex PCR amplified TCR CDR3 regions from genomic DNA. Genomic DNA extracted from each cell subset was distributed evenly over all wells of several immunoSEQ 96-well plates, and each plate served as one replicate. Each replicate PCR for sorted subsets received around 0.2 ug genomic DNA, equal to tens of thousands of T cell genomes. The purified libraries were quantified using a Qubit 3.0 fluorometer, sized with a Bioanalyzer 2100, and then quantified again using the KAPA Library Quantification kit. Every immunoSEQ 96-well plate was sequenced on a separate single-read 150-cycle Illumina NextSeq 550 flow cell. The published analysis was carried out like this. Because the immunoSEQ output held only junctional sequences and lacked quality scores, the filtering could not match the filtering applied to full-length reads. To assign V/J genes and CDR3, sequences were annotated using PyIR, a Python wrapper for IgBLAST v1.9, with IMGT germline references. Reads were removed for weak V/J assignments (E-value above 1e-6), missing CDR3, stop codons, out-of-frame junctions, or ambiguous translated residues. A V3J clonotype was defined by an identical inferred V gene, J gene, and CDR3 amino acid sequence. To compute the percentage overlap between repertoires, the number of shared unique clonotypes was divided by the size of the smaller repertoire. RTK rarefaction, the Chao1 estimator, and Recon v2.1 estimates of unobserved clonotypes were used to assess repertoire richness. OLGA was used to compute generation probabilities for all TCRbeta clonotypes that the gDNA method yielded from a handful of donors. Imported from immuneACCESS, the table was reduced by TCRdb to in-frame sequences with V and J called. These copies leave out some clones; in studies compared against another copy, an unresolved V gene accounts for under half, and the cause of the remainder is not known. V and J calls and clone size are copied from that table; D and trimming were computed from the DNA. The sample table records over a million clones; 97% to 99% of these occur just once. Roughly 0.36% of the sample belongs to the ten largest clones.

With respect to this clone: The specificity of this receptor is unknown. No much larger clone is present one base from it, and per-base qualities are unavailable.

This sequence originates from a man aged 30-40 years in good health. Source material: naive CD4+ T cells sorted from blood. The meaning of the sample's cell subset or site label: CD45RA+ positively selected.

The CDR3 region reads CASSAGRGHLNTEAFF. The sequence in DNA is TGCGCCAGCAGCGCAGGCAGGGGGCACCTAAACACTGAAGCTTTCTTT. This chain is built from TRBV5-1 and TRBJ1-1, with TRBD1 identical over 8 junction bases. From cysteine to phenylalanine, the CDR3 is 16 amino acids long. Just the 48-base CDR3 DNA is kept, in frame starting at base 1. Unmatched junction bases come to 10, with V trimmed by 4 bases and J by 2 bases. The CDR1 and CDR2 encoded by the germline V gene are SGHRS and YFSETQ.